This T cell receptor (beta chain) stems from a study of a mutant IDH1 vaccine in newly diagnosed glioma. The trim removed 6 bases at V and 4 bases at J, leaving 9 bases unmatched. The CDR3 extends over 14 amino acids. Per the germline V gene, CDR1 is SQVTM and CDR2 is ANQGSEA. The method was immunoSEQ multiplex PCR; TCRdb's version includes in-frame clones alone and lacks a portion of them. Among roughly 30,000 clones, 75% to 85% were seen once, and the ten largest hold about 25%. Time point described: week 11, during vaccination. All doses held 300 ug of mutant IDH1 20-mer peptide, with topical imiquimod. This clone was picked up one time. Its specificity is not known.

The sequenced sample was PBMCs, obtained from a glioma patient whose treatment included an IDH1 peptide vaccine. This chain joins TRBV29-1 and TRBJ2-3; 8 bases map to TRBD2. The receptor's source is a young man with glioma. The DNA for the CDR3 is TGCAGCGTCCTGGCCGGGGGGGAGGCAGATACGCAGTATTTT. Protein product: CSVLAGGEADTQYF.